One sample yielded the 6 T cell receptor beta chains listed below, sequenced in a study of T cells in Graves' hyperthyroidism and ophthalmopathy. RNA transcripts yielded amplified TCR beta CDR3 regions. The TCR CDR3 first-round RT-PCR relied on the HTBI primer set. Each CDR3 protein is one row after TCRdb ran MiXCR on the multiplex PCR reads. This sample yields fewer than 450,000 distinct CDR3 sequences, of which roughly 15% are seen a single time; roughly 20% belongs to the top ten. What was sequenced was blood. These receptors came from a woman between 55 and 75 years old with Graves' ophthalmopathy.

There are many counts of this clonotype. The chain employs TRBV5-8 and TRBJ2-1; 12 bases match TRBD2. Germline V gene sequence: CDR1 SGHTS, CDR2 YDEGEE. The CDR3 has 18 residues. V lost 0 bases, J lost 4 bases, and 8 bases stayed unmatched. Here the CDR3 reads CASSLARLAGVVYNEQFF. The DNA for the CDR3 is TGTGCCAGCAGCTTGGCCCGACTAGCGGGAGTGGTGTACAATGAGCAGTTCTTC.

This clonotype turned up a few times. This rearrangement joins TRBV7-9 to TRBJ2-5; D is perhaps TRBD1 or TRBD2 (5 bases each). From germline, CDR1 is SEHNR and CDR2 FQNEAQ (reference sequence). V was shortened by 5 bases and J by 5 bases, with 9 bases between the two germline ends. The CDR3 is 12 residues long. This CDR3 is CASSIGAETQYF. CDR3 nucleotides: TGTGCCAGCAGCATCGGGGCGGAGACCCAGTACTTC. The variable domain in full, with the rest retrieved from reference TRBV7-9 and TRBJ2-5, is DTGVSQNPRHKITKRGQNVTFRCDPISEHNRLYWYRQTLGQGPEFLTYFQNEAQLEKSRLLSDRFSAERPKGSFSTLEIQRTEQGDSAMYLCASSIGAETQYFGPGTRLLVL.

The gene calls are TRBV3-1 and TRBJ2-3; TRBD2 matches 8 bases. J lost 2 bases, V lost 1 base, and 2 bases had no gene match. This CDR3 is 15 amino acids long. Germline V gene lookup returns CDR1 LGHDT and CDR2 YNNKEL (reference sequence). CDR3 in DNA: TGTGCCAGCAGCCAAGCACTAGCGGACACAGATACGCAGTATTTT. This sequence encodes CASSQALADTDTQYF.

This clonotype came up many times. The chain combines TRBV4-1 with TRBJ2-7; TRBD1 aligns across 7 bases. V trimming: 3 bases; J trimming: 6 bases; junction bases outside the gene matches: 11. The germline V gene encodes CDR1 MGHRA and CDR2 YSYEKL. The CDR3 length is 15 residues. The CDR3: CASSHQTGTAVEQYF. Written as DNA, the CDR3 is TGCGCCAGCAGCCACCAGACCGGGACAGCCGTCGAGCAGTACTTC.

The chain carries TRBV20-1 and TRBJ1-5; the match to TRBD1 covers 7 bases. Germline V lookup: CDR1 DFQATT, CDR2 SNEGSKA (reference sequence). With 0 bases clipped from V and 1 base from J, the junction kept 12 bases outside the gene matches. This CDR3 is 18 amino acids long. CDR3 nucleotide sequence: TGCAGTGCTAGAGACGCCGCCTACAGGGGCGGAAGCAATCAGCCCCAGCATTTT. Encoded protein: CSARDAAYRGGSNQPQHF.

The table lists this clonotype with many counts. The CDR3 DNA reads TGTGCCAGCAGCGCCGCGGGATCTGAGCAGTTCTTC. Its protein product is CASSAAGSEQFF. This chain uses TRBV7-3 with TRBJ2-1, with D perhaps TRBD2 (6 bases). The CDR3 has 12 residues. V was trimmed by 5 bases and J by 9 bases, leaving 11 bases between them. Germline V gene data show CDR1 as SGHTA and CDR2 as FQGTGA.